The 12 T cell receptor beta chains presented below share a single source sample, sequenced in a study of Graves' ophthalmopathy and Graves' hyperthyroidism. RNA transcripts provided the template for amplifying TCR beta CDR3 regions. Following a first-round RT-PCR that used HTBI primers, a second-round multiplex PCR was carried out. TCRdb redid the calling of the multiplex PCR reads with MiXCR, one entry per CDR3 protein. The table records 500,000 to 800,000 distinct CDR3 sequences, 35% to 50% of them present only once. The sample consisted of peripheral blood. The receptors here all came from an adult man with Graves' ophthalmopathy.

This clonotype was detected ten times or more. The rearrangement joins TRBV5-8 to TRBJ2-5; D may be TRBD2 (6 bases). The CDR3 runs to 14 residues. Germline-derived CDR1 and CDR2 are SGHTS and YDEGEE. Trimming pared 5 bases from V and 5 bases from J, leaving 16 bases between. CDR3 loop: CASRRGSPEETQYF. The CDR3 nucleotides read TGTGCCAGCAGGCGGGGCAGCCCTGAGGAGACCCAGTACTTC.

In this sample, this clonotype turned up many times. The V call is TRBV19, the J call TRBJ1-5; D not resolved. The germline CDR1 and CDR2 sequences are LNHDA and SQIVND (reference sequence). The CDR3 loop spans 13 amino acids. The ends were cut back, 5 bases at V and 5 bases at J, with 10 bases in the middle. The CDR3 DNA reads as TGTGCCAGTAGTTTCCTCACCGATCAGCCCCAGCATTTT. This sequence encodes CASSFLTDQPQHF.

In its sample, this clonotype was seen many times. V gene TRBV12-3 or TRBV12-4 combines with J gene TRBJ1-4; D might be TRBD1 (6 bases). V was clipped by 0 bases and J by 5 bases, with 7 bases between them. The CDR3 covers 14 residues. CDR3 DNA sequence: TGTGCCAGCAGTTTAGCGAGGGGGAATGAAAAACTGTTTTTT. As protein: CASSLARGNEKLFF.

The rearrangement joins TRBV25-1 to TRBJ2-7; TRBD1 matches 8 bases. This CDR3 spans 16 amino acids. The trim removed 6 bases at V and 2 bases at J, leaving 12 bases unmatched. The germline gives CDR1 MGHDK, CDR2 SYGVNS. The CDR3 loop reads CASSTRTGRVTYEQYF. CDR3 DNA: TGTGCCAGCAGCACCCGGACAGGGCGTGTGACCTACGAGCAGTACTTC.

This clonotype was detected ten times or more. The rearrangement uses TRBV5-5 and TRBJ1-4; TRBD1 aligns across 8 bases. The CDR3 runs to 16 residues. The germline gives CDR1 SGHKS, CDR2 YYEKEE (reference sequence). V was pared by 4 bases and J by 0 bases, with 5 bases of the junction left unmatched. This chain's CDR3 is CASSIGTGATNEKLFF. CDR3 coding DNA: TGTGCCAGCAGCATAGGGACAGGAGCAACTAATGAAAAACTGTTTTTT.

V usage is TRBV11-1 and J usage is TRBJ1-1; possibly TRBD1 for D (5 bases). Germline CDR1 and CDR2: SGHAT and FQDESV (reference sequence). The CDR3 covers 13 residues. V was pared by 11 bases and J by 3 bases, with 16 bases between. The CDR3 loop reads CAWTRRGDTEAFF. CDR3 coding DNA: TGTGCCTGGACCCGGCGGGGGGACACTGAAGCTTTCTTT.

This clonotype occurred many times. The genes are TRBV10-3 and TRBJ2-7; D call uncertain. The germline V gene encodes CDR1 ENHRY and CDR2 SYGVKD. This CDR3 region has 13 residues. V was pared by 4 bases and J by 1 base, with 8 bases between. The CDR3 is CAISGSESYEQYF. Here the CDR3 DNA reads TGTGCCATCAGTGGTAGTGAATCCTACGAGCAGTACTTC.

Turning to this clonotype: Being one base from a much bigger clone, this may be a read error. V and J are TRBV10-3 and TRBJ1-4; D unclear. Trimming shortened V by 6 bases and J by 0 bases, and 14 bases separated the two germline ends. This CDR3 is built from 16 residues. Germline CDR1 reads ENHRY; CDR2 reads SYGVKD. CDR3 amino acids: CAISSTHGPTNEKLFF. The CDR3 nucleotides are TGTGCCATCAGCTCAACTCACGGACCAACTAATGAAAAACTGTTTTTT.

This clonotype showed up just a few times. Here the CDR3 DNA reads TGCGCCAGCAGCCAAGAGCTACAGAGGAGATCTCAGCCCCAGCATTTT. It translates to CASSQELQRRSQPQHF. This chain uses TRBV4-1 with TRBJ1-5, with D unclear. The germline V gene encodes CDR1 MGHRA and CDR2 YSYEKL. The CDR3 is 16 amino acids. V lost 0 bases to trimming and J lost 6 bases, with 15 bases between them.

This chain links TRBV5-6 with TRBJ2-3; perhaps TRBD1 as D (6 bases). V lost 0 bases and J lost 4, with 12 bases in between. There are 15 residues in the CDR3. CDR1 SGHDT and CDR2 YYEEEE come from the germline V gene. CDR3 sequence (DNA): TGTGCCAGCAGCTTGGCGCACAGGGTTGCAGATACGCAGTATTTT. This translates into CASSLAHRVADTQYF.

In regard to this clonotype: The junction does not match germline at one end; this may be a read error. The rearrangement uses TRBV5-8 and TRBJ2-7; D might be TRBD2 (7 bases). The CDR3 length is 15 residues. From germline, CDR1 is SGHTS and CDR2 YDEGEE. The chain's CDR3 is CTSSPAGGASYEQYF. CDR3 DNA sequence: TGCACCAGCAGCCCCGCTGGGGGGGCGTCCTACGAGCAGTACTTC.

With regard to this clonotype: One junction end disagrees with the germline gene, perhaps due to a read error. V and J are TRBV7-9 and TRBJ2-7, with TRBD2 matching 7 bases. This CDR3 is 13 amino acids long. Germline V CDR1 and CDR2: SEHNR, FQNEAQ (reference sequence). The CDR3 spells CASSPPGSGELYF. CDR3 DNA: TGTGCCAGCAGCCCCCCCGGCAGCGGGGAGCTGTACTTC.